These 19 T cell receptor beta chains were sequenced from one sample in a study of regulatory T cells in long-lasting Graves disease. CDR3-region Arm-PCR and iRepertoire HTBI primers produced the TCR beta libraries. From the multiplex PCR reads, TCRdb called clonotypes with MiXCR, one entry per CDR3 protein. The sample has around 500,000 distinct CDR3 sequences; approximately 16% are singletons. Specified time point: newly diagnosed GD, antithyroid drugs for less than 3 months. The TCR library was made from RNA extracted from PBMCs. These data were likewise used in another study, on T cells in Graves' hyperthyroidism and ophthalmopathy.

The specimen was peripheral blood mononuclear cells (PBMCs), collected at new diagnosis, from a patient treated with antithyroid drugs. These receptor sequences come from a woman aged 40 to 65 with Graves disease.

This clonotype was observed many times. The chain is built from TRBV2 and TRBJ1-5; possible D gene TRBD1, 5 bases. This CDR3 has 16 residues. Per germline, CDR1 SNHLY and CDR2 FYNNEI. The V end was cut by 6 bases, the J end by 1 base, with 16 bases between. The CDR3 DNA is TGTGCCAGCAGCGGAAGCCCAGGGTGGAGCAATCAGCCCCAGCATTTT. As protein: CASSGSPGWSNQPQHF.

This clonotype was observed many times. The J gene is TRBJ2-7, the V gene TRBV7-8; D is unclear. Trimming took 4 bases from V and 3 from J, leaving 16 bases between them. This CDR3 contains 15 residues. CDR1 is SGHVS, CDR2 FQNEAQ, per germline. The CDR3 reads CASSSNDKGFYEQYF. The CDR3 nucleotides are TGTGCCAGCAGCTCCAACGACAAGGGCTTCTACGAGCAGTACTTC.

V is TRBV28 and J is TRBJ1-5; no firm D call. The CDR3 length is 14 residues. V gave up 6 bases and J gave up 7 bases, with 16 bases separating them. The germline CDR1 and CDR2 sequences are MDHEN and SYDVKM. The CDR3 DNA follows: TGTGCCAGCAGCTTGGCCCCTTTGGGACAGCCCCAGCATTTT. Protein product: CASSLAPLGQPQHF.

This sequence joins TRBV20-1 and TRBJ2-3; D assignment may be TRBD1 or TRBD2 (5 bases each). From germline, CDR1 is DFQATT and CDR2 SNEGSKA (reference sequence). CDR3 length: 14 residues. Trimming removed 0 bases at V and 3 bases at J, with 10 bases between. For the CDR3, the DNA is TGCAGTGCTAGAGATCAGGGCGGGACAGATACGCAGTATTTT. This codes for CSARDQGGTDTQYF.

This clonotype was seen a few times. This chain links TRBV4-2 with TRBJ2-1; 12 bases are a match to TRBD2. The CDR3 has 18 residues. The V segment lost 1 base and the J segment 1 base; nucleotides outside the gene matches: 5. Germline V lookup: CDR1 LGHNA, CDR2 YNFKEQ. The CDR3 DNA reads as TGTGCCAGCAGCCAAGGTCTAGCGGGGGGGCTGTCCTACAATGAGCAGTTCTTC. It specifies CASSQGLAGGLSYNEQFF.

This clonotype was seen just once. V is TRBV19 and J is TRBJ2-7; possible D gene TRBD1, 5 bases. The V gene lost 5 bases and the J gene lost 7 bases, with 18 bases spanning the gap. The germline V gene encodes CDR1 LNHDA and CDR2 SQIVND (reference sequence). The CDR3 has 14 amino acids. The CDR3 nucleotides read TGTGCCAGTAGTCCGACGGGCACGAAGGGGGAGCAGTACTTC. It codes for CASSPTGTKGEQYF.

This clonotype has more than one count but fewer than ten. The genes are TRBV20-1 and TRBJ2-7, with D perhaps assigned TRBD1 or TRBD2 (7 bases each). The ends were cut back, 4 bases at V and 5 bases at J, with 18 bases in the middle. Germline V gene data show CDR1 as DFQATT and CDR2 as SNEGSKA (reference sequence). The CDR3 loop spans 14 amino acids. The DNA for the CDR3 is TGCAGTGCTACGCCTGCCAGGGGGGGGAACGAGCAGTACTTC. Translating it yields CSATPARGGNEQYF.

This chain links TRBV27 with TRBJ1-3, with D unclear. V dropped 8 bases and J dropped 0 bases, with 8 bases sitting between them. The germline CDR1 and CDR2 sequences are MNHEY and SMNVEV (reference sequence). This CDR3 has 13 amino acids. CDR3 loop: CASVGNSGNTIYF. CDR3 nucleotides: TGTGCCAGCGTAGGGAACTCTGGAAACACCATATATTTT.

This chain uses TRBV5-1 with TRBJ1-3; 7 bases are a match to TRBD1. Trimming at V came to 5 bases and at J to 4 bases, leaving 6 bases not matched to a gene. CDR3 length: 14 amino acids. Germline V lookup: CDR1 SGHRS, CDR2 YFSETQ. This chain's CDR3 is CASRSQGVGNTIYF. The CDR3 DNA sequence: TGCGCCAGCAGAAGCCAGGGGGTAGGAAACACCATATATTTT.

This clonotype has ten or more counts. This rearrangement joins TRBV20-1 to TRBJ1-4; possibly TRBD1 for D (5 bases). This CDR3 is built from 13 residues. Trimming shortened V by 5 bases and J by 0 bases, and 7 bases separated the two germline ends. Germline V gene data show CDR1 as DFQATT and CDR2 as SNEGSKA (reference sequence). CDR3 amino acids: CSAGGATNEKLFF. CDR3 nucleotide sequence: TGCAGTGCTGGGGGTGCAACTAATGAAAAACTGTTTTTT.

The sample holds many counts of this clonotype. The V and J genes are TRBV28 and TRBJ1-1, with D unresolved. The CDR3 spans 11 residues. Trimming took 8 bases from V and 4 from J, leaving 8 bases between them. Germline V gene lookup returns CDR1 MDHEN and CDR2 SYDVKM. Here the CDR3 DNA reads TGTGCCAGCGTAGGCGGCACTGAAGCTTTCTTT. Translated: CASVGGTEAFF.

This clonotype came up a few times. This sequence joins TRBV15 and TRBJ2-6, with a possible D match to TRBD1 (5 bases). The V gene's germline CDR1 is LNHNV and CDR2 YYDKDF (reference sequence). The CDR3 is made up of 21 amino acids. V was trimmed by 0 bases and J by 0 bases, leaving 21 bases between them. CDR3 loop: CATSRDLSKGWYLSGANVLTF. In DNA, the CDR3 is TGTGCCACCAGCAGAGATTTGAGCAAGGGGTGGTATCTCTCTGGGGCCAACGTCCTGACTTTC. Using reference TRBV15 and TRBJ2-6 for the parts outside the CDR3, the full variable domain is DAMVIQNPRYQVTQFGKPVTLSCSQTLNHNVMYWYQQKSSQAPKLLFHYYDKDFNNEADTPDNFQSRRPNTSFCFLDIRSPGLGDTAMYLCATSRDLSKGWYLSGANVLTFGAGSRLTVL.

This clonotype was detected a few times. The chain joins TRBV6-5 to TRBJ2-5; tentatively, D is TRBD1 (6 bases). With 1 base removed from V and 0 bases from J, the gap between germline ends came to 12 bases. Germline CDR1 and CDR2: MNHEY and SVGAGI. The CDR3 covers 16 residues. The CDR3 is CASSYFQTGDQETQYF. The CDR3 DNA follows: TGTGCCAGCAGTTACTTCCAGACAGGCGACCAAGAGACCCAGTACTTC.

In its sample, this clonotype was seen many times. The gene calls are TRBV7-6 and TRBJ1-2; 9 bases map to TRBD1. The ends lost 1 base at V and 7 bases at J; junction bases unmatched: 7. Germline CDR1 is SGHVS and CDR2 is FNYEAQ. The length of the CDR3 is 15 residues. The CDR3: CASSLERTGVFGYTF. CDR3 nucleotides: TGTGCCAGCAGCTTAGAACGGACAGGGGTTTTTGGCTACACCTTC.

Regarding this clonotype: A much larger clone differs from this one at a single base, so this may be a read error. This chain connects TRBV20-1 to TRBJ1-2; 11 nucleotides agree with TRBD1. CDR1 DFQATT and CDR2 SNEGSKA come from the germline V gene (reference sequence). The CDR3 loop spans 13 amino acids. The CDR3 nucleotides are TGCAGTGTTAGAGGACAGGGGGCCTATGGCTACACCTTC. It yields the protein CSVRGQGAYGYTF.

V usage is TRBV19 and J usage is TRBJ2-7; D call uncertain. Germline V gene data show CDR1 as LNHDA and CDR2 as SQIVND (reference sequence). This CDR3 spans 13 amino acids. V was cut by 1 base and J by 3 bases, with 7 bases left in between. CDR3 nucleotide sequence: TGTGCCAGTAGTATAGTAAACAGCTACGAGCAGTACTTC. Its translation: CASSIVNSYEQYF.

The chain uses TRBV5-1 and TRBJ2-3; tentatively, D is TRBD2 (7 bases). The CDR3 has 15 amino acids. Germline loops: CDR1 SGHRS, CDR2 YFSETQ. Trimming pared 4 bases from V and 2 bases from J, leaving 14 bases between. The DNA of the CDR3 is TGCGCCAGCAGCCGAAGGGGGGGGCCCACAGATACGCAGTATTTT. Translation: CASSRRGGPTDTQYF.

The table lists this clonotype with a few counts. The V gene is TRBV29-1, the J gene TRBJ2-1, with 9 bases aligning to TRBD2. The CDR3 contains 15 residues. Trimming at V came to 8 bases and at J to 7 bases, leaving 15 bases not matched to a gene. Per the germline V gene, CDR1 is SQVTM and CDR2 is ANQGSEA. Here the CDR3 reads CSISLGSGGGNEQFF. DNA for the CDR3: TGCAGCATATCCCTAGGTAGCGGGGGCGGGAATGAGCAGTTCTTC.

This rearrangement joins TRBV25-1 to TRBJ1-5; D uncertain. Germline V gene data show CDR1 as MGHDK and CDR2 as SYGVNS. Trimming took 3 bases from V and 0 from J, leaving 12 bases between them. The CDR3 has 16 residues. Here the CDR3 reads CASSELKQPSNQPQHF. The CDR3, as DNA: TGTGCCAGCAGTGAGTTAAAACAGCCTAGCAATCAGCCCCAGCATTTT.